This T cell receptor (beta chain) appears in the sequencing data of a study of blood T cell repertoires in COVID-19. The overall study: COVID-19 samples collected from the United States, Italy and Spain covered acute and convalescent phases.

The CDR3 sequence is 15 residues long. J was trimmed by 2 bases and V by 2 bases; bases with no gene match: 3. Germline CDR1 and CDR2: GTSNPN and SVGIG (reference sequence). Grouping used clinical history reported by participants in a survey and questionnaire. Measured with immunoSEQ multiplex PCR; TCRdb has only the in-frame clones, and not every one. Among 150,000 to 200,000 clones listed, roughly nine tenths were seen once. The sequence was obtained from a human donor with acute COVID-19. The donor label of this sample is uncertain. The sequencing input was PBMCs or T cells enriched from blood (not recorded which). The chain is built from TRBV30 and TRBJ1-3; 10 bases map to TRBD1. CDR3 in DNA: TGTGCCTGGAGTCCCGGACAGGGGGCTGGAAACACCATATATTTT. Its protein product is CAWSPGQGAGNTIYF.